This paragraph reports one T cell receptor beta chain. This entry comes from a study of shared clonotypes between healthy human individuals. Looked up from germline, CDR1 is SNHLY and CDR2 is FYNNEI. V gave up 6 bases and J gave up 4 bases; unmatched junction bases: 8. The CDR3 loop spans 15 amino acids. Only in-frame clones appear in the TCRdb table, and some are missing; sequencing was by immunoSEQ multiplex PCR. Counted here are more than 2 million clones, over 85% occurring once; the ten biggest clones make up around 1.7%. Naive CD8 cells lacked CD45RO and underwent positive selection for CCR7, leaving out terminally differentiated effector memory CD45RA+ cells.

The chain carries TRBV2 and TRBJ2-5; 10 nucleotides agree with TRBD1. The sample taken for sequencing was naive CD8+ T cells from PBMCs. This clonotype was sampled from a young man in good health. Some clones in this sample may be carry-over from other donors' samples. The CDR3 region is CASSSSGTGAETQYF. In DNA, the CDR3 is TGTGCCAGCAGCTCCTCCGGGACAGGGGCAGAGACCCAGTACTTC.